This T cell receptor beta chain was captured by sequencing in a study of response to subunit inactivated influenza vaccine. General observations from the study: It was suggested by the authors that few new T cells are recruited by each seasonal influenza vaccination.

TCRdb re-called the RT-PCR reads with MiXCR, one entry per CDR3 protein. The sample consists of about 150,000 distinct CDR3 sequences, about 11% of them appearing once. In germline, CDR1 is MNHNY, CDR2 SVGAGI (reference sequence). V was clipped by 5 bases and J by 3 bases, with 11 bases between them. This CDR3 has 13 amino acids. This clonotype was observed a handful of times. Its antigen is undetermined. The chain joins TRBV6-6 to TRBJ2-7; D is tentatively TRBD1 or TRBD2 (5 bases each). Source: CD8+ T cells sorted from PBMCs, taken less than 30 months after vaccination. This sequence originates from a man aged 50 to 69 who received an inactivated influenza vaccine. Here the CDR3 DNA reads TGTGCCAGCAGTGGGACGGCGATCTACGAGCAGTACTTC. The encoded protein is CASSGTAIYEQYF.